The 20 T cell receptor beta chains reported below all come from one sample, sequenced in a study of cytomegalovirus exposure and HLA in healthy donors. TCRdb keeps only in-frame clones here, not all; method: immunoSEQ multiplex PCR. The sample consists of roughly 130,000 clones, approximately 87% of them appearing once. The sample consisted of PBMCs. Receptor source: a man aged 18 to 29 in good health and CMV-seronegative.

This clone has more than one count but fewer than ten. V is TRBV11-2 and J is TRBJ2-1, with TRBD2 matching 13 bases. This CDR3 is built from 14 residues. Germline CDR1 reads SGHAT; CDR2 reads FQNNGV. V was clipped by 5 bases and J by 10 bases; unmatched bases: 5. The CDR3 bases are TGTGCCAGCAGCCTGATGACTAGCGGGAGGGAGCAGTTCTTC. Protein product: CASSLMTSGREQFF.

This chain connects TRBV11-2 to TRBJ2-2, with 7 bases identical to TRBD2. V gave up 5 bases and J gave up 6 bases; unmatched junction bases: 12. This CDR3 is built from 16 residues. The germline V gene has CDR1 SGHAT and CDR2 FQNNGV. The CDR3 protein is CASSPLGAGNPGELFF. For the CDR3, the DNA is TGTGCCAGCAGCCCCCTGGGAGCGGGGAATCCCGGGGAGCTGTTTTTT.

The genes are TRBV6-5 and TRBJ2-7; D is perhaps TRBD1 (6 bases). CDR1 MNHEY and CDR2 SVGAGI come from the germline V gene. V dropped 11 bases and J dropped 4 bases, with 9 bases sitting between them. The CDR3 totals 10 residues. CDR3 DNA: TGTGCCGGCGGACAGTACGAGCAGTACTTC. Its protein product is CAGGQYEQYF.

The J gene is TRBJ2-5, the V gene TRBV4-3, with D possibly TRBD2 on 5 matching bases. The CDR3 length is 14 residues. Trimming took 6 bases from V and 4 from J, leaving 15 bases between them. Germline-derived CDR1 and CDR2 are LGHNA and YSLEER. The CDR3 DNA reads TGCGCCAGCAGTAGGTCCGGGATTAGAGAGACCCAGTACTTC. Its translation is CASSRSGIRETQYF.

The V call is TRBV6-5, the J call TRBJ1-4, with TRBD1 matching 10 bases. CDR1 is MNHEY and CDR2 is SVGAGI in the germline V gene. The CDR3 consists of 15 residues. V was clipped by 6 bases and J by 7 bases; unmatched bases: 8. CDR3 DNA: TGTGCCAGCAGGGGGACAGGGGCACAACGTGAAAAACTGTTTTTT. This sequence encodes CASRGTGAQREKLFF.

The chain recombines TRBV7-2 with TRBJ2-3; D is unresolved. Trimming shortened V by 4 bases and J by 2 bases, and 10 bases separated the two germline ends. This CDR3 spans 14 amino acids. Germline CDR1 is SGHTA and CDR2 is FQGNSA. For the CDR3, the DNA is TGTGCCAGCAGCTATTCACACAACACAGATACGCAGTATTTT. As protein: CASSYSHNTDTQYF.

The chain combines TRBV6-6 with TRBJ1-4; a weak D match, TRBD1 (6 bases). CDR1 is MNHNY and CDR2 is SVGAGI in the germline V gene (reference sequence). The ends were cut back, 2 bases at V and 8 bases at J, with 12 bases in the middle. This CDR3 contains 14 residues. As DNA, the CDR3 is TGTGCCAGCAGTTACGGGAGGGGGAAAGAAAAACTGTTTTTT. It yields the protein CASSYGRGKEKLFF.

The CDR3 DNA reads as TGTGCCAGCAGCAAAGTCAGGGAGGCAAACACCATATATTTT. Protein sequence: CASSKVREANTIYF. The chain employs TRBV21-1 and TRBJ1-3. TRBV21-1 is shown as a pseudogene. The CDR3 runs to 14 residues.

The sample holds one count of this clone. The V call is TRBV5-6, the J call TRBJ1-2; tentatively, D is TRBD1 (6 bases). This CDR3 has 13 residues. Germline V gives CDR1 SGHDT, CDR2 YYEEEE. Deletions cut 0 bases from V and 7 bases from J, with 10 bases between. The CDR3 region has the DNA TGTGCCAGCAGCTTGGACAGGGAGAGTGGCTACACCTTC. Its protein product is CASSLDRESGYTF.

This chain connects TRBV9 to TRBJ2-2, with D perhaps TRBD2 (5 bases). Germline V gives CDR1 SGDLS, CDR2 YYNGEE. The V end was cut by 3 bases, the J end by 6 bases, with 15 bases between. CDR3 length: 15 amino acids. The CDR3 region is CASSEFGGDAGELFF. The CDR3, as DNA: TGTGCCAGCAGCGAATTTGGAGGTGACGCCGGGGAGCTGTTTTTT. Variable domain in full (rest from reference TRBV9 and TRBJ2-2): DSGVTQTPKHLITATGQRVTLRCSPRSGDLSVYWYQQSLDQGLQFLIQYYNGEERAKGNILERFSAQQFPDLHSELNLSSLELGDSALYFCASSEFGGDAGELFFGEGSRLTVL.

In its sample, this clone was seen a few times. This chain links TRBV19 with TRBJ1-6; 8 bases are shared with TRBD1. Germline values: CDR1 LNHDA, CDR2 SQIVND (reference sequence). The CDR3 is 14 residues long. V trimming: 7 bases; J trimming: 7 bases; junction bases outside the gene matches: 6. For the CDR3, the DNA is TGTGCCAGTACTGTGACAGGGGTGAATTCACCCCTCCACTTT. Protein: CASTVTGVNSPLHF.

This sequence joins TRBV5-1 and TRBJ1-4; D is possibly TRBD1 (5 bases). CDR1 is SGHRS, CDR2 YFSETQ, per germline. The V and J ends lost 7 bases and 5 bases respectively, with 15 bases between them. The CDR3 loop spans 14 amino acids. CDR3 protein: CASRDGGGNEKLFF. In DNA, the CDR3 is TGCGCCAGCCGCGATGGGGGAGGAAATGAAAAACTGTTTTTT.

The chain links TRBV19 to TRBJ1-2; D gene ambiguous. In germline, CDR1 is LNHDA, CDR2 SQIVND (reference sequence). The CDR3 sequence is 15 residues long. V lost 3 bases, J lost 4 bases, and 15 bases lay in between. The chain's CDR3 is CASSITPAQPYGYTF. Written as DNA, the CDR3 is TGTGCCAGTAGTATCACCCCCGCACAGCCCTATGGCTACACCTTC.

The V call is TRBV28, the J call TRBJ2-7; TRBD1 agrees at 7 bases. Germline loops: CDR1 MDHEN, CDR2 SYDVKM. Trimming took 6 bases from V and 1 from J; bases not matched to a gene: 9. This CDR3 comprises 15 residues. The CDR3 loop reads CASRRGQTGSYEQYF. Written as DNA, the CDR3 is TGTGCCAGCAGACGGGGACAGACGGGTTCCTACGAGCAGTACTTC.

This sequence joins TRBV19 and TRBJ1-2; D is perhaps TRBD1 (6 bases). This CDR3 is 14 amino acids long. V was pared by 5 bases and J by 0 bases, with 10 bases between. Per germline, CDR1 LNHDA and CDR2 SQIVND (reference sequence). Here the CDR3 DNA reads TGTGCCAGTAGTGGGACAAGCGCTAACTATGGCTACACCTTC. Protein product: CASSGTSANYGYTF.

The rearrangement joins TRBV7-2 to TRBJ2-1, with TRBD2 matching over 8 bases. Germline V lookup: CDR1 SGHTA, CDR2 FQGNSA. Trimming at V came to 0 bases and at J to 0 bases, leaving 1 base not matched to a gene. This CDR3 spans 16 amino acids. CDR3 sequence (DNA): TGTGCCAGCAGCTTAGCGAGCGGGAGCTCCTACAATGAGCAGTTCTTC. Translated: CASSLASGSSYNEQFF.

CDR3 nucleotide sequence: TGTGCCACCGCTACAGGGGGGAATCAGCCCCAGCATTTT. Translating gives CATATGGNQPQHF. The rearrangement joins TRBV15 to TRBJ1-5; 8 bases align to TRBD1. Germline trimming cut 8 bases from V and 4 bases from J; bases unmatched to any gene: 4. CDR1 and CDR2 from the germline V gene are LNHNV and YYDKDF (reference sequence). The CDR3 length is 13 residues.

The gene calls are TRBV6-5 and TRBJ2-7; maybe TRBD1 (6 bases). V was cut by 4 bases and J by 1 base, with 8 bases left in between. The CDR3 is made up of 13 amino acids. CDR1 and CDR2 (germline): MNHEY, SVGAGI. The chain's CDR3 is CASSWTVSYEQYF. The CDR3 region has the DNA TGTGCCAGCAGTTGGACAGTTTCCTACGAGCAGTACTTC.

In its sample, this clone was seen a few times. This rearrangement joins TRBV10-1 to TRBJ1-2; D call uncertain. V gave up 3 bases and J gave up 7 bases, with 9 bases separating them. Looked up from germline, CDR1 is WNHNN and CDR2 is SYGVQD (reference sequence). This CDR3 has 12 residues. The chain's CDR3 is CASSDSGSGYTF. The CDR3 DNA sequence: TGCGCCAGCAGTGATTCCGGGAGTGGCTACACCTTC.

DNA for the CDR3: TGTGCCAGTAGTCCAGGGTCCGAACCAACTAATTACGAGCAGTACTTC. It codes for CASSPGSEPTNYEQYF. The chain employs TRBV19 and TRBJ2-7, with a weak D call TRBD1 (5 bases). The CDR3 is 16 residues long. V was pared by 5 bases and J by 4 bases, with 21 bases between. The germline V gene has CDR1 LNHDA and CDR2 SQIVND (reference sequence).